This TCR beta chain was retrieved from a study of T cell repertoires in cytomegalovirus infection. This clonotype was picked up many times. The ends were cut back, 5 bases at V and 9 bases at J, with 8 bases in the middle. Germline CDR1 and CDR2: WSHSY and SAAADI. The CDR3 length is 11 residues. TCRdb re-analysed the reads in MiXCR, keeping a single row per CDR3 protein. The sample has fewer than 550,000 distinct CDR3 sequences; roughly 30% are singletons. This TCR derives from a human donor in good health (CMV status not recorded). Some clones in this sample may be carry-over from other donors' samples. Sequences were obtained from PBMCs. The chain employs TRBV10-2 and TRBJ2-1, with D hard to call. CDR3 bases: TGCGCCAGCAGTACTGGCGGTGAGCAGTTCTTC. Encoded protein: CASSTGGEQFF.